The clone carrying this TCR beta chain was counted once. Some clones are missing from TCRdb's copy, which holds only in-frame ones; the method was immunoSEQ multiplex PCR. This sample has more than 65,000 clones; approximately 93% occur once, and the top ten carry around 0.4%. This specimen comes from a study of technical replicates of blood from a handful of donors. This CDR3 is 15 amino acids long. The V gene's germline CDR1 is SEHNR and CDR2 FQNEAQ (reference sequence). V lost 3 bases and J lost 6, with 18 bases in between. This rearrangement joins TRBV7-9 to TRBJ2-7; D perhaps matches TRBD1 (6 bases). Sequences were obtained from T cells isolated from PBMCs. The receptor was isolated from a human donor in good health. The CDR3: CASSLFSGTGREQYF. CDR3 in DNA: TGTGCCAGCAGCTTGTTCTCGGGTACAGGGCGCGAGCAGTACTTC.